This TCR beta chain was found in a study of OX40 agonist ivuxolimab in advanced cancers. Looking at the study overall: Ivuxolimab, which targeted the costimulatory receptor OX40 (CD134), was an agonistic, fully human IgG2 monoclonal antibody. Intravenous ivuxolimab was administered to patients every 2 weeks at six dose levels: 0.01, 0.1, 0.3, 1.5, 3 and 10 mg/kg. Of the 50 to 55 dose-escalation patients, hepatocellular carcinoma was present in 19, melanoma in roughly 15, renal cell carcinoma in 9 and head and neck cancer in 9. In the dose-escalation cohort, roughly 82% of patients were male, and the mean age was approximately 60 years with a range of roughly 20 to 79. Patients were allowed to have had prior anti-PD-1, anti-PD-L1 or anti-CTLA-4 therapy, and 30% to 40% of the dose-escalation patients had been treated with checkpoint inhibitors. Partial responses occurred in three dose-escalation patients, of whom one had hepatocellular carcinoma and two had cutaneous melanoma. The purpose of peripheral TCRbeta sequencing was to test whether ivuxolimab changed TCR sequence diversity and led to clonal T-cell expansion. The monotherapy dose-escalation portion (N ≈ 52 patients) of the phase I ivuxolimab trial is reported in the paper. Paper-wide results and their limitations: In the 0.1-3.0 mg/kg groups, partial responders had among the lowest normalized peripheral clonal expansion, particularly in CD8+ T cells. Low levels of normalized T-cell clonal expansion were also seen in some patients who did not respond. Which antigens the clonally expanded peripheral T cells were specific for was not determined. After ivuxolimab, expanded clones were on average more numerous among CD8+ T cells than among CD4+ T cells. At doses of 0.1 to 3.0 mg/kg, clonal expansion of both CD4+ and CD8+ T cells in blood was seen between baseline and week 6.

The trial excluded patients who had a history of autoimmune disease or were on systemic immunosuppression. Peripheral blood for TCR sequencing was collected from all dose cohorts at baseline, on cycle 4 day 1, and on cycle 7 day 1. Samples were obtained from an open-label, multicenter, first-in-human phase I dose-escalation trial of ivuxolimab. The trial enrolled adults with locally advanced or metastatic head and neck squamous cell, hepatocellular, melanoma or renal cell carcinoma. Before TCR sequencing, CD4+ T cells and CD8+ T cells from peripheral blood were sorted into separate populations. Genomic DNA was isolated from the sorted cells so that the TCRbeta CDR3 region could be sequenced. The immunoSEQ Assay was used to sequence the TCRbeta CDR3 regions. Imported from immuneACCESS, the table was reduced by TCRdb to in-frame sequences with V and J called. These copies leave out some clones; in studies compared against another copy, an unresolved V gene accounts for under half, and the cause of the remainder is not known. This sample has about 110,000 clones in its table, and approximately 90% of those were observed once. The top ten hold over 0.6% of the sample.

Regarding this clone: Its antigen specificity is not known. Base qualities were left out, and no much larger clone turns up one base away.

Reading from cysteine to phenylalanine, the CDR3 counts 17 amino acids. This entry keeps only the CDR3 DNA: 51 bases, framed from base 1. CDR1 is given as MNHNS and CDR2 as SASEGT, both from the germline V gene. V sheds 4 bases and J sheds 2 bases, leaving 20 bases between their ends. Sequenced here: CD4+ or CD8+ T cells sorted from blood, sampled in a trial of the OX40 agonist ivuxolimab. The sequence derives from an adult with an advanced solid tumor such as melanoma, head and neck, liver or kidney cancer. This chain joins TRBV6-1 to TRBJ2-5; the D gene is possibly TRBD1 or TRBD2, with 6 bases matching each. The CDR3 protein: CASSAHGGGAEQETQYF. At the DNA level, the sequence is TGTGCCAGCAGTGCTCATGGGGGCGGGGCGGAACAAGAGACCCAGTACTTC.